Presented here are 16 T cell receptor beta chains from one specimen sequenced in a study of blood T cell repertoires in COVID-19. Repertoires were generated with immunoSEQ multiplex PCR, while TCRdb's copy carries only in-frame clones and drops some. In the table there are 200,000 to 250,000 clones, 86% of which are singletons. Sequences were obtained from PBMCs or T cells enriched from blood (not recorded which). The receptor set was obtained from a woman aged 30 to 39 who had been exposed to COVID-19.

This chain connects TRBV18 to TRBJ1-2, with 8 bases matching TRBD1. This CDR3 is built from 13 residues. The V gene end was trimmed by 6 bases and the J gene end by 4 bases; junction bases not matched to a gene: 4. From germline, CDR1 is KGHSH and CDR2 LQKENI. The CDR3 sequence is CASSAGGPYGYTF. The DNA of the CDR3 is TGTGCCAGCTCGGCAGGGGGCCCCTATGGCTACACCTTC. Using reference TRBV18 and TRBJ1-2 for the parts outside the CDR3, the full variable domain is NAGVMQNPRHLVRRRGQEARLRCSPMKGHSHVYWYRQLPEEGLKFMVYLQKENIIDESGMPKERFSAEFPKEGPSILRIQQVVRGDSAAYFCASSAGGPYGYTFGSGTRLTVV.

The CDR3 reads CASRDRGYQPQHF. CDR3 in DNA: TGTGCCAGCAGGGACAGGGGGTATCAGCCCCAGCATTTT. V gene TRBV6-6 combines with J gene TRBJ1-5; 10 nucleotides align to TRBD1. The germline gives CDR1 MNHNY, CDR2 SVGAGI (reference sequence). This CDR3 region has 13 residues. V was clipped by 6 bases and J by 5 bases; unmatched bases: 1.

The J gene is TRBJ2-7, the V gene TRBV27, with D possibly TRBD1 on 6 matching bases. Trimming stripped 2 bases from V and 6 bases from J, with 17 bases between. Germline V gives CDR1 MNHEY, CDR2 SMNVEV (reference sequence). The CDR3 is 15 amino acids. The CDR3 region is CASSLMGRGDREQYF. In DNA, the CDR3 is TGTGCCAGCAGTTTAATGGGCAGGGGAGACCGCGAGCAGTACTTC.

The chain couples TRBV6-5 to TRBJ2-7; D gene ambiguous. This CDR3 is built from 14 residues. Germline V gene sequence: CDR1 MNHEY, CDR2 SVGAGI. V lost 0 bases and J 4 bases, leaving 10 bases between the germline ends. CDR3 sequence: CASSYSRKSYEQYF. The CDR3, as DNA: TGTGCCAGCAGTTACTCGAGAAAGAGTTACGAGCAGTACTTC.

This chain connects TRBV7-9 to TRBJ1-1; D might be TRBD1 (5 bases). From germline, CDR1 is SEHNR and CDR2 FQNEAQ (reference sequence). Trimming took 6 bases from V and 1 from J, leaving 12 bases between them. The CDR3 runs 14 residues. The CDR3 coding sequence is TGTGCCAGCAGTCCCTTGGGGGGGAACACTGAAGCTTTCTTT. Translation: CASSPLGGNTEAFF.

The chain is built from TRBV29-1 and TRBJ1-1, with D unclear. Germline V gene data show CDR1 as SQVTM and CDR2 as ANQGSEA. With 2 bases removed from V and 1 base from J, the gap between germline ends came to 20 bases. This CDR3 spans 17 amino acids. CDR3: CSVELKHPGVRNTEAFF. The CDR3, as DNA: TGCAGCGTTGAATTGAAGCACCCCGGGGTTCGGAACACTGAAGCTTTCTTT.

This sequence joins TRBV3-1 (or the pseudogene TRBV3-2) and TRBJ1-5, with 11 nucleotides matching TRBD1. CDR1 is LGHDT and CDR2 is YNNKEL in the germline V gene (reference sequence). This CDR3 contains 16 residues. Trimming cost V 0 bases and J 5 bases; bases outside gene matches: 3. CDR3 sequence (DNA): TGTGCCAGCAGCCAAGATAGGACAGGGGGCGATCAGCCCCAGCATTTT. It encodes CASSQDRTGGDQPQHF.

V is TRBV29-1 and J is TRBJ1-5; the D gene is possibly TRBD1 (5 bases). The V and J ends lost 3 bases and 7 bases respectively, with 13 bases between them. Germline lookup yields CDR1 SQVTM and CDR2 ANQGSEA. The CDR3 extends over 13 amino acids. The CDR3 DNA follows: TGCAGCGTTGAGAAAGGGGCAGGGCAGCCCCAGCATTTT. Translated, it gives CSVEKGAGQPQHF.

The chain is built from TRBV7-2 and TRBJ2-3, with 12 bases fitting TRBD1. Trimming at V came to 5 bases and at J to 4 bases, leaving 7 bases not matched to a gene. CDR1 is SGHTA, CDR2 FQGNSA, per germline. The CDR3 contains 16 residues. This CDR3 is CASSKPGQGAADTQYF. The CDR3, as DNA: TGTGCCAGCAGCAAGCCGGGACAGGGGGCCGCAGATACGCAGTATTTT. Full variable domain (rest looked up from reference TRBV7-2 and TRBJ2-3): GAGVSQSPSNKVTEKGKDVELRCDPISGHTALYWYRQSLGQGLEFLIYFQGNSAPDKSGLPSDRFSAERTGGSVSTLTIQRTQQEDSAVYLCASSKPGQGAADTQYFGPGTRLTVL.

CDR3 residues: CASSLRTGGTYEQYF. In DNA form, the CDR3 reads TGTGCCAGCAGCTTACGGACGGGGGGAACCTACGAGCAGTACTTC. The chain combines TRBV11-2 with TRBJ2-7, with 7 bases that match TRBD2. The J segment lost 2 bases and the V segment lost 2 bases, leaving 6 bases of the junction unmatched. The CDR3 runs to 15 residues. CDR1 and CDR2 from the germline V gene are SGHAT and FQNNGV.

This clone has a handful of counts. The chain couples TRBV20-1 to TRBJ1-5, with D perhaps TRBD1 (5 bases). Germline V gives CDR1 DFQATT, CDR2 SNEGSKA (reference sequence). The CDR3 runs to 13 residues. The germline V and J ends were trimmed by 3 bases and 7 bases, with 13 bases remaining between them. The CDR3 reads CSASLGLYQPQHF. Here the CDR3 DNA reads TGCAGTGCTAGTCTGGGGCTATACCAGCCCCAGCATTTT.

The chain employs TRBV10-3 and TRBJ1-1; TRBD1 aligns across 8 bases. V trimming: 2 bases; J trimming: 5 bases; junction bases outside the gene matches: 7. This CDR3 contains 15 residues. Germline V gene sequence: CDR1 ENHRY, CDR2 SYGVKD. The CDR3 region has the DNA TGTGCCATCAGTGAGGGACAGGGCGGACGGACTGAAGCTTTCTTT. Translation gives CAISEGQGGRTEAFF.

The chain recombines TRBV2 with TRBJ1-6; D may be TRBD1 (6 bases). CDR1 and CDR2 from the germline V gene are SNHLY and FYNNEI. The length of the CDR3 is 17 residues. Trimming pared 4 bases from V and 3 bases from J, leaving 16 bases between. The CDR3 DNA follows: TGTGCCAGCAGTGCTTCGGTCGGCAGGGGCTATAATTCACCCCTCCACTTT. It yields the protein CASSASVGRGYNSPLHF. The complete variable domain, with remaining parts taken from reference TRBV2 and TRBJ1-6, reads EPEVTQTPSHQVTQMGQEVILRCVPISNHLYFYWYRQILGQKVEFLVSFYNNEISEKSEIFDDQFSVERPDGSNFTLKIRSTKLEDSAMYFCASSASVGRGYNSPLHFGNGTRLTVT.

V is TRBV5-1 and J is TRBJ1-6; D is unresolved. The CDR3 length is 14 residues. The germline V gene has CDR1 SGHRS and CDR2 YFSETQ. The V end was cut by 2 bases, the J end by 8 bases, with 11 bases between. CDR3 amino acids: CASSLGGGDSPLHF. The CDR3 coding sequence is TGCGCCAGCAGCTTAGGCGGCGGGGATTCACCCCTCCACTTT.

The chain joins TRBV6-5 to TRBJ2-7; weak D call: TRBD2 (5 bases). The V gene lost 2 bases and the J gene lost 4 bases, with 12 bases spanning the gap. This CDR3 has 14 residues. CDR1 MNHEY and CDR2 SVGAGI come from the germline V gene. Here the CDR3 reads CASSYGRASYEQYF. The CDR3 coding sequence is TGTGCCAGCAGTTACGGGAGAGCGTCGTACGAGCAGTACTTC.

V is TRBV28 and J is TRBJ1-5; D is uncertain. Trimming removed 6 bases at V and 7 bases at J, with 19 bases between. Germline V gene lookup returns CDR1 MDHEN and CDR2 SYDVKM. The CDR3 runs 15 residues. The CDR3: CASREPGERVQPQHF. In DNA form, the CDR3 reads TGTGCCAGCAGGGAACCGGGAGAAAGGGTGCAGCCCCAGCATTTT.